Only a few counts were recorded for the clone carrying this TCR beta chain. The V and J ends lost 1 base and 5 bases respectively, with 8 bases between them. Looked up from germline, CDR1 is SNHLY and CDR2 is FYNNEI. There are 13 residues in the CDR3. The record originates from a study of cytomegalovirus exposure and HLA in healthy donors. Overall study context: The early release's HLA-typed donors yielded roughly 85 million unique TCRs.

Primers for the PCR totalled 60 Vbeta and 13 Jbeta. Profiling relied on immunoSEQ multiplex PCR, and the TCRdb table lists in-frame clones only, not all of them. This table has about 98,000 clones, approximately 78% appearing once. This clonotype was obtained from a man aged 35 to 55 in good health and CMV-seronegative. The chain combines TRBV2 with TRBJ2-5; tentatively, D is TRBD1 (5 bases). Sequencing was done on a sample of PBMCs. CDR3 loop: CASSEVDTETQYF. As DNA, the CDR3 is TGTGCCAGCAGTGAAGTGGACACCGAGACCCAGTACTTC.